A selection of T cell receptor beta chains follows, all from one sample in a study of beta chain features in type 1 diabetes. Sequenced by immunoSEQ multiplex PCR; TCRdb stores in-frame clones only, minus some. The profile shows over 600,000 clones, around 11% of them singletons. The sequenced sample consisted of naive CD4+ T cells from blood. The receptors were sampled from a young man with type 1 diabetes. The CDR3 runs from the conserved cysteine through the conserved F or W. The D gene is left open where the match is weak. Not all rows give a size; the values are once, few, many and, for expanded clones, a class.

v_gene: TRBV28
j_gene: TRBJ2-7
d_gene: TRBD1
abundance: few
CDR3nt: TGTGCCAGCAGTTTACTAGGACAGGGGGACGATAACGAGCAGTACTTC
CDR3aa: CASSLLGQGDDNEQYF

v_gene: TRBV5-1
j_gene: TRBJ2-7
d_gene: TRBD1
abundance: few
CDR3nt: TGCGCCAGCAGGCGTGGGACAGGGACCTACGAGCAGTACTTC
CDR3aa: CASRRGTGTYEQYF

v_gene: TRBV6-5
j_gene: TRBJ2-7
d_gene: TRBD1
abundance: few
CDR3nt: TGTGCCAGCAGTTCTGGGACAGGTTCCGAGCAGTACTTC
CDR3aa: CASSSGTGSEQYF

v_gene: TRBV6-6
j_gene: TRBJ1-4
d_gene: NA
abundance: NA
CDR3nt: TGTGCCAGCAGTCCGGCGGGAATCCGTAATGAAAAACTGTTTTTT
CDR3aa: CASSPAGIRNEKLFF

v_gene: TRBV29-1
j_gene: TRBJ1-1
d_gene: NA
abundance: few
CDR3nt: TGCAGCGTTGCTTACCCCGGAAGCACTGAAGCTTTCTTT
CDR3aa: CSVAYPGSTEAFF

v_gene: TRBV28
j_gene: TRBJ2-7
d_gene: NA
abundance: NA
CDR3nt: TGTGCCAGCAGTAGCCCGGCTTACTCCTACGAGCAGTACTTC
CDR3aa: CASSSPAYSYEQYF

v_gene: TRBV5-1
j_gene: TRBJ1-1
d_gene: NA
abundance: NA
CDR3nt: TGCGCCAGCAGCCCACAGGGAGCGAACACTGAAGCTTTCTTT
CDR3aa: CASSPQGANTEAFF

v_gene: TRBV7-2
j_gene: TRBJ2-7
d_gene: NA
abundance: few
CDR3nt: TGTGCCAGCAGCTTAGTCGGAGGTACAGGGGCGGGGGAGCAGTACTTC
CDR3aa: CASSLVGGTGAGEQYF

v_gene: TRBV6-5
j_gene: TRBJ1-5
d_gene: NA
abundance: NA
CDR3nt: TGTGCCAGCAGTTACTCAGCAAATATTGGCAATCAGCCCCAGCATTTT
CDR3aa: CASSYSANIGNQPQHF

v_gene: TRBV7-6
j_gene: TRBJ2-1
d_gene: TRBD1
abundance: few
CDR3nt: TGTGCCAGCAGCTTCGGGACAGGATCTTACAATGAGCAGTTCTTC
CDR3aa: CASSFGTGSYNEQFF

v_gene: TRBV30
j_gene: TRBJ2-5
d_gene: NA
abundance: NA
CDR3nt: TGTGCCTGGAGTAGTGGGGACCCGTATAGTGAGCAGTACTTC
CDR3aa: CAWSSGDPYSEQYF

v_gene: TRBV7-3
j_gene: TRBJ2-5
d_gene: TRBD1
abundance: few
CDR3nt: TGTGCCAGCAGCTCCGCCGGGACAGGGGACGAGACCCAGTACTTC
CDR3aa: CASSSAGTGDETQYF

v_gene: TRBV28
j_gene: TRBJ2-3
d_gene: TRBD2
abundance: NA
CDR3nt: TGTGCTTACGGGGGGGCCGCGAGCACAGATACGCAGTATTTT
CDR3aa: CAYGGAASTDTQYF

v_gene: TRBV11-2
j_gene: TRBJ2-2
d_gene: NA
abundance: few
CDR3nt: TGTGCCAGCAGCTTTGTTAGCCGGTCCTCCGGGGAGCTGTTTTTT
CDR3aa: CASSFVSRSSGELFF

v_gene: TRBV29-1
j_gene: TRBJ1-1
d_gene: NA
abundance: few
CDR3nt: TGCAGCGTTCGAAGGACAGTAATGAACACTGAAGCTTTCTTT
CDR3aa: CSVRRTVMNTEAFF

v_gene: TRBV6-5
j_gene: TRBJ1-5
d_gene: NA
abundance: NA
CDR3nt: TGTGCCAGCAGTTATCCCGATGGGGCCCAGCATTTT
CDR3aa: CASSYPDGAQHF

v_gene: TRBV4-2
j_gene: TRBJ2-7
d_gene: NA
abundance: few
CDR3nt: TGTGCCAGCAGCCAAGAGGGGTCGGGCAGGCGCTACGAGCAGTACTTC
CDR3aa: CASSQEGSGRRYEQYF

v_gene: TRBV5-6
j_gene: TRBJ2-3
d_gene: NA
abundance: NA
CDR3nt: TGTGCCAGCAGCTTGGCCGTCGGGCTTAGCACAGATACGCAGTATTTT
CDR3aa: CASSLAVGLSTDTQYF

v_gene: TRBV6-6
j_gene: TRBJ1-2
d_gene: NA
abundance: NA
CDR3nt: TGTGCCAGCAGTGGACCGCTCCGGTTAGGATATGGCTACACCTTC
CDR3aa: CASSGPLRLGYGYTF

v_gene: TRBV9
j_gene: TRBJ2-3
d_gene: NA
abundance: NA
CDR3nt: TGTGCCAGCAGCGTCGATGGGGGGAGCACAGATACGCAGTATTTT
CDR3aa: CASSVDGGSTDTQYF

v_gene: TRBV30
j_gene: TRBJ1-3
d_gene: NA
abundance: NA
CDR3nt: TGTGCCTGGGCCAGTGGGGAGCGGCTTCGGATTTCTGGAAACACCATATATTTT
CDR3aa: CAWASGERLRISGNTIYF